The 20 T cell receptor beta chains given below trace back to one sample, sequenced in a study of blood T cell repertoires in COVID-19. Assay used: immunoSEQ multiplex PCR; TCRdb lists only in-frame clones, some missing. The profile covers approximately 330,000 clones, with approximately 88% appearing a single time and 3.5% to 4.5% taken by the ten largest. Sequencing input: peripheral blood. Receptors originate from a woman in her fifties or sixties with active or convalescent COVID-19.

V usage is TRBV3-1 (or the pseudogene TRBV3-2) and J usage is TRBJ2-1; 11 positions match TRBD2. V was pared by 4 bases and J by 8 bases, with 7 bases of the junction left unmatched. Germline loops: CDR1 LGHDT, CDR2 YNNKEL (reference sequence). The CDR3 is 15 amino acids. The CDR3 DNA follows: TGTGCCAGCAGCCGACTAGCGGGATATGATGATGAGCAGTTCTTC. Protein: CASSRLAGYDDEQFF.

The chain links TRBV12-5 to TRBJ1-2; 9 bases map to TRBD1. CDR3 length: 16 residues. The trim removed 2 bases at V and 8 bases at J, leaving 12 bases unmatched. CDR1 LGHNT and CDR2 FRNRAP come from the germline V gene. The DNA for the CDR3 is TGTGCTAGTGGTTTGCATTATTCACAGGGGGCTGGGGGCTACACCTTC. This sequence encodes CASGLHYSQGAGGYTF.

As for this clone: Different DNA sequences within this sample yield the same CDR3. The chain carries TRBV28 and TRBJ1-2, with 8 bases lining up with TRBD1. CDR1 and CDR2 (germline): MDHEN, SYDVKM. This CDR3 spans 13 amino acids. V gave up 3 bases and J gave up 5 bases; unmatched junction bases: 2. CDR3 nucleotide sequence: TGTGCCAGCAGTTTCGGACAGGGATATGGCTACACCTTC. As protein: CASSFGQGYGYTF.

CDR3 in DNA: TGTGCCAGCTCACCCCAGGGGGCACTAGCAGATACGCAGTATTTT. Protein: CASSPQGALADTQYF. The rearrangement joins TRBV18 to TRBJ2-3, with 8 nucleotides matching TRBD1. The CDR3 sequence is 15 residues long. The V and J ends lost 3 bases and 4 bases, in that order; junction bases with no gene match: 6. Germline V gene lookup returns CDR1 KGHSH and CDR2 LQKENI.

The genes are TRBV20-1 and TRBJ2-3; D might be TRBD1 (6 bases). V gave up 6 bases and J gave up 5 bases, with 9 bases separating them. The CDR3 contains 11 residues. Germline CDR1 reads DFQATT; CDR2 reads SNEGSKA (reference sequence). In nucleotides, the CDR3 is TGCAGTGCACAGGGTGTAGATACGCAGTATTTT. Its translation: CSAQGVDTQYF.

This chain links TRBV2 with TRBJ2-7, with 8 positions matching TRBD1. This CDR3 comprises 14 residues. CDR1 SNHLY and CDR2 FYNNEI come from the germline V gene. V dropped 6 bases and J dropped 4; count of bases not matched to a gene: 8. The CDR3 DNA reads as TGTGCCAGCAGGGTACCAGGGGGCGGGTACGAGCAGTACTTC. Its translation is CASRVPGGGYEQYF.

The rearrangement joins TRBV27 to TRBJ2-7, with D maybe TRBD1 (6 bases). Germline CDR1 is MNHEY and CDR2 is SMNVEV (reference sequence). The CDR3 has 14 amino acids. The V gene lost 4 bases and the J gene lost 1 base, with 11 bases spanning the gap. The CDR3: CASSSLDRSYEQYF. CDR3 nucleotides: TGTGCCAGCAGTTCCCTAGACAGGTCCTACGAGCAGTACTTC.

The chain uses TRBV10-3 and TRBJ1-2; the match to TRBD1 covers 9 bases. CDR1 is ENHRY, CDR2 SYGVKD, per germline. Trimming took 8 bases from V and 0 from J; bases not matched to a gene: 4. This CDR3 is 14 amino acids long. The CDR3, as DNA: TGTGCCATCGGGCGGGACAGGGCTAACTATGGCTACACCTTC. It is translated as CAIGRDRANYGYTF.

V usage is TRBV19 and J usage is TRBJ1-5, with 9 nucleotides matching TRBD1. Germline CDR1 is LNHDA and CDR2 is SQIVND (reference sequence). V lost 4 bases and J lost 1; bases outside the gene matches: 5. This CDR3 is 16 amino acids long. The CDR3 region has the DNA TGTGCCAGTAGTAGAAAAGACAGGGGGAGCAATCAGCCCCAGCATTTT. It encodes CASSRKDRGSNQPQHF.

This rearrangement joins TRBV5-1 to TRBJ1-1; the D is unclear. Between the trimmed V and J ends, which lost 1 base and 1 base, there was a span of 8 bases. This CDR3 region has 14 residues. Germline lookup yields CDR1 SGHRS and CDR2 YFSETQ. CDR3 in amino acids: CASSLFEENTEAFF. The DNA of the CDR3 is TGCGCCAGCAGCTTGTTTGAGGAGAACACTGAAGCTTTCTTT.

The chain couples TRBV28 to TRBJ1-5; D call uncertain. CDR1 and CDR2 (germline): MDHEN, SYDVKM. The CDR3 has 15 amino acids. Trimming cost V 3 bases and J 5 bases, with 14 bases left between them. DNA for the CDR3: TGTGCCAGCAGTTTTTTTATGCTGCAGGATCAGCCCCAGCATTTT. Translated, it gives CASSFFMLQDQPQHF.

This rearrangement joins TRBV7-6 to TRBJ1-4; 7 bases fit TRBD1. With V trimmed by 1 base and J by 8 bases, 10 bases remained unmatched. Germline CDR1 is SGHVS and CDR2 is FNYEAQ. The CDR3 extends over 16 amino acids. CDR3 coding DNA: TGTGCCAGCAGCTTAGGGTCGGCAGGGGGACGAGAAAAACTGTTTTTT. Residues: CASSLGSAGGREKLFF.

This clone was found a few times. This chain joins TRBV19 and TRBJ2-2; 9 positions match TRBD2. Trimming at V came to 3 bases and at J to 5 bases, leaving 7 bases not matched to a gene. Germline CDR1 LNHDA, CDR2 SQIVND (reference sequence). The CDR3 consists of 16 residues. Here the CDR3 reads CASSMLAGDMTGELFF. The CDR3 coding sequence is TGTGCCAGTAGTATGTTAGCGGGAGATATGACCGGGGAGCTGTTTTTT.

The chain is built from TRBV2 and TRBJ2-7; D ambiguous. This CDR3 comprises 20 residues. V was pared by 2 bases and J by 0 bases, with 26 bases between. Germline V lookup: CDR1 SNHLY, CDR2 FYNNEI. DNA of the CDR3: TGTGCCAGCAGTGAAACCTACCAACGCATGCGGCAGCCGATCTCCTACGAGCAGTACTTC. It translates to CASSETYQRMRQPISYEQYF.

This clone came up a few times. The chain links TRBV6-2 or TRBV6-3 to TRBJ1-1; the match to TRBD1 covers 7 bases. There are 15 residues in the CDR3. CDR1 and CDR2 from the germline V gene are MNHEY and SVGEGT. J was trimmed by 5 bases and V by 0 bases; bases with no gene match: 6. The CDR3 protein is CASSYSLGRGTEAFF. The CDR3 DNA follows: TGTGCCAGCAGTTACTCGTTGGGCAGGGGGACTGAAGCTTTCTTT.

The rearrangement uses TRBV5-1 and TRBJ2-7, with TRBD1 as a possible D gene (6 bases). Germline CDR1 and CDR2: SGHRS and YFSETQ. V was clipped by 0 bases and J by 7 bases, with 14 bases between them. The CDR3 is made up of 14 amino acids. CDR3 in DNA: TGCGCCAGCAGCTTGGTTCAGGGGACCGGGGAGCAGTACTTC. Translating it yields CASSLVQGTGEQYF. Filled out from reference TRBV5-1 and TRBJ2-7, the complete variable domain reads KAGVTQTPRYLIKTRGQQVTLSCSPISGHRSVSWYQQTPGQGLQFLFEYFSETQRNKGNFPGRFSGRQFSNSRSEMNVSTLELGDSALYLCASSLVQGTGEQYFGPGTRLTVT.

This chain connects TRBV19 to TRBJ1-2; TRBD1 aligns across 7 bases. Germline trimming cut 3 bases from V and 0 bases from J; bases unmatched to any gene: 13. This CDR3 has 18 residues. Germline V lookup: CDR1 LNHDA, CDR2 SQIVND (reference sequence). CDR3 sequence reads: CASSIRRINRGTNYGYTF. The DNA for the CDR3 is TGTGCCAGTAGTATTCGCCGAATCAACAGGGGAACTAACTATGGCTACACCTTC. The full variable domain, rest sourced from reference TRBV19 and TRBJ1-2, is DGGITQSPKYLFRKEGQNVTLSCEQNLNHDAMYWYRQDPGQGLRLIYYSQIVNDFQKGDIAEGYSVSREKKESFPLTVTSAQKNPTAFYLCASSIRRINRGTNYGYTFGSGTRLTVV.

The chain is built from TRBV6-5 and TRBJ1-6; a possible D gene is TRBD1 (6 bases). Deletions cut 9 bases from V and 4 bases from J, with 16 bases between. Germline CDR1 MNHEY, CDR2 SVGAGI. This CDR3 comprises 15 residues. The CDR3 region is CASSQGIGYNSPLHF. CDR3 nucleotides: TGTGCCAGTTCGCAGGGGATTGGGTATAATTCACCCCTCCACTTT.

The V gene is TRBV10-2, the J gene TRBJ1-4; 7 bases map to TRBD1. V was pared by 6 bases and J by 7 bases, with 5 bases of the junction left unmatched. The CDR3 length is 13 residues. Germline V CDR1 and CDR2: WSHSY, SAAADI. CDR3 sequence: CASRTQGSEKLFF. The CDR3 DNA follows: TGCGCCAGCAGAACACAGGGGAGTGAAAAACTGTTTTTT.

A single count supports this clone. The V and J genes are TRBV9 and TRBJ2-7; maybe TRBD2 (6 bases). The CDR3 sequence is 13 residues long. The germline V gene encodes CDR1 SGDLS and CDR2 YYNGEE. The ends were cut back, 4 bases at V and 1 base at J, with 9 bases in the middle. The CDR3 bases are TGTGCCAGCAGCACGGGGGTGTCCTACGAGCAGTACTTC. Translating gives CASSTGVSYEQYF.